Listed below are T cell receptor beta chains from one sample, sequenced in a study of cytomegalovirus exposure and HLA in healthy donors. Only in-frame clones appear in the TCRdb table, and some are missing; sequencing was by immunoSEQ multiplex PCR. This sample has approximately 180,000 clones; approximately 84% occur once, and the top ten carry approximately 0.23%. The sequencing input was PBMCs. These receptors were taken from a girl under three years old in good health and CMV-seronegative. The CDR3 runs from the conserved cysteine through the conserved F or W. A D gene is named only where the DNA matches it firmly. Clone sizes are given selectively: once, few, many, or a class where the clone is expanded.

d_gene: TRBD1; j_gene: TRBJ2-2; v_gene: TRBV9; abundance: -; CDR3nt: TGTGCCAGCAGCGTCCCTTCAGGGGGCGCGAACACCGGGGAGCTGTTTTTT; CDR3aa: CASSVPSGGANTGELFF
d_gene: TRBD1; j_gene: TRBJ2-1; v_gene: TRBV4-2; abundance: -; CDR3nt: TGTGCCAGCAGCCCAAGTAGGACAGGGCGCAATGAGCAGTTCTTC; CDR3aa: CASSPSRTGRNEQFF
d_gene: -; j_gene: TRBJ1-5; v_gene: TRBV2; abundance: -; CDR3nt: TGTGCCAGCAGTGCTGGGGGAGGTTACCTTAATCAGCCCCAGCATTTT; CDR3aa: CASSAGGGYLNQPQHF
d_gene: -; j_gene: TRBJ1-5; v_gene: TRBV5-1; abundance: once; CDR3nt: TGCGCCAGCAGCCTAGATAGCAATCAGCCCCAGCATTTT; CDR3aa: CASSLDSNQPQHF
d_gene: -; j_gene: TRBJ1-3; v_gene: TRBV19; abundance: few; CDR3nt: TGTGCCAGTAGTACGGACTACCGAGAGGACACCATATATTTT; CDR3aa: CASSTDYREDTIYF
d_gene: -; j_gene: TRBJ1-4; v_gene: TRBV9; abundance: -; CDR3nt: TGTGCCAGCAGCGTAGCAGGGAATAATGAAAAACTGTTTTTT; CDR3aa: CASSVAGNNEKLFF
d_gene: -; j_gene: TRBJ2-1; v_gene: TRBV4-3; abundance: -; CDR3nt: TGCGCCAGCAGCCAAGATATCCCTGGCGGTGTTAATGAGCAGTTCTTC; CDR3aa: CASSQDIPGGVNEQFF
d_gene: -; j_gene: TRBJ1-6; v_gene: TRBV5-1; abundance: once; CDR3nt: TGCGCCAGCAGCTTGGATCAGGGAGGTTCACCCCTCCACTTT; CDR3aa: CASSLDQGGSPLHF
d_gene: -; j_gene: TRBJ2-5; v_gene: TRBV29-1; abundance: -; CDR3nt: TGCAGTACCACTGGGGGGGCAACTCAAGAGACCCAGTACTTC; CDR3aa: CSTTGGATQETQYF
d_gene: TRBD1; j_gene: TRBJ2-3; v_gene: TRBV9; abundance: -; CDR3nt: TGTGCCAGCAGCGGAACCGGGACAGGGGCTAGTACGCAGTATTTT; CDR3aa: CASSGTGTGASTQYF
d_gene: -; j_gene: TRBJ2-4; v_gene: TRBV5-6; abundance: -; CDR3nt: TGTGCCAGCAGTCCAGGACAAGGCATTCAGTACTTC; CDR3aa: CASSPGQGIQYF
d_gene: -; j_gene: TRBJ1-2; v_gene: TRBV11-2; abundance: -; CDR3nt: TGTGCCAGCAGCTTAGATTGGACAGCTCACGGCTACACCTTC; CDR3aa: CASSLDWTAHGYTF
d_gene: -; j_gene: TRBJ2-7; v_gene: TRBV6-5; abundance: -; CDR3nt: TGTGCCAGCGGTGACAGTCGATGGTACGAGCAGTACTTC; CDR3aa: CASGDSRWYEQYF
d_gene: -; j_gene: TRBJ1-5; v_gene: TRBV7-9; abundance: -; CDR3nt: TGTGCCAGCACCCGGTCAAGCGGCAATCAGCCCCAGCATTTT; CDR3aa: CASTRSSGNQPQHF
d_gene: -; j_gene: TRBJ2-3; v_gene: TRBV9; abundance: -; CDR3nt: TGTGCCAGCAGCGTAGTGGCTTTGGGGGGTCCGCAGTATTTT; CDR3aa: CASSVVALGGPQYF
d_gene: -; j_gene: TRBJ2-7; v_gene: TRBV6-5; abundance: -; CDR3nt: TGTGCCAGCACCCAGATGGGACTCGCTTTTGGGGAGCAGTACTTC; CDR3aa: CASTQMGLAFGEQYF
d_gene: -; j_gene: TRBJ2-3; v_gene: TRBV29-1; abundance: -; CDR3nt: TGCAGCGTTGATCACAGAGCCCCGGATACGCAGTATTTT; CDR3aa: CSVDHRAPDTQYF
d_gene: -; j_gene: TRBJ1-1; v_gene: TRBV7-3; abundance: -; CDR3nt: TGTGCCAGCAGCTTAGGCAGGAACACTGAAGCTTTCTTT; CDR3aa: CASSLGRNTEAFF
d_gene: TRBD1; j_gene: TRBJ1-4; v_gene: TRBV9; abundance: -; CDR3nt: TGTGCCAGCAGCCCAGAGGGGACAGGTAATGAAAAACTGTTTTTT; CDR3aa: CASSPEGTGNEKLFF
d_gene: -; j_gene: TRBJ2-5; v_gene: TRBV5-1; abundance: few; CDR3nt: TGCGCCAGCAGCTTGACAGGGTCAGACCAGTACTTC; CDR3aa: CASSLTGSDQYF
d_gene: TRBD1; j_gene: TRBJ2-3; v_gene: TRBV27; abundance: -; CDR3nt: TGTGCCAGCAGTACGAGGGGACAGGGGGGCACAGATACGCAGTATTTT; CDR3aa: CASSTRGQGGTDTQYF
d_gene: TRBD1; j_gene: TRBJ2-3; v_gene: TRBV2; abundance: once; CDR3nt: TGTGCCAGCATAGATCCGGGACAGGGCTATTCAGATACGCAGTATTTT; CDR3aa: CASIDPGQGYSDTQYF
d_gene: -; j_gene: TRBJ1-4; v_gene: TRBV30; abundance: -; CDR3nt: TGTGCCTGGAGTAGAGGACAATTTGAAAAACTGTTTTTT; CDR3aa: CAWSRGQFEKLFF
d_gene: TRBD1; j_gene: TRBJ2-7; v_gene: TRBV14; abundance: -; CDR3nt: TGTGCCAGCAGCCAGGACAGGGGGGTCTCCTACGAGCAGTACTTC; CDR3aa: CASSQDRGVSYEQYF
d_gene: -; j_gene: TRBJ2-5; v_gene: TRBV30; abundance: -; CDR3nt: TGTGCCTGGAGCGCGAGACTACTTAGCGGGACCCAGTACTTC; CDR3aa: CAWSARLLSGTQYF
d_gene: TRBD1; j_gene: TRBJ2-2; v_gene: TRBV18; abundance: -; CDR3nt: TGTGCCAGCTCACCTTTCCAGAGGACAGGGGGTCGCACCGGGGAGCTGTTTTTT; CDR3aa: CASSPFQRTGGRTGELFF
d_gene: TRBD2; j_gene: TRBJ2-1; v_gene: TRBV13; abundance: once; CDR3nt: TGTGCCAGCAGCTTTTCGTGGCGGGGGGGCAACAATGAGCAGTTCTTC; CDR3aa: CASSFSWRGGNNEQFF
d_gene: TRBD2; j_gene: TRBJ2-1; v_gene: TRBV19; abundance: once; CDR3nt: TGTGCCAGTAGTGCAATAGCGGGAGGGCCCAATGAGCAGTTCTTC; CDR3aa: CASSAIAGGPNEQFF
d_gene: -; j_gene: TRBJ1-2; v_gene: TRBV27; abundance: -; CDR3nt: TGTGCCAGCAGTTTGAGTCAGGCCTCCTATGGCTACACCTTC; CDR3aa: CASSLSQASYGYTF
d_gene: TRBD2; j_gene: TRBJ2-7; v_gene: TRBV11-2; abundance: -; CDR3nt: TGTGCCAGCAGCTACGAATCCGGGACTAACTACGAGCAGTACTTC; CDR3aa: CASSYESGTNYEQYF
d_gene: TRBD2; j_gene: TRBJ2-1; v_gene: TRBV2; abundance: -; CDR3nt: TGTGCCAGCAGGGCGGTGGCGGGAGTCTCCTACAATGAGCAGTTCTTC; CDR3aa: CASRAVAGVSYNEQFF
d_gene: TRBD1; j_gene: TRBJ2-1; v_gene: TRBV7-9; abundance: -; CDR3nt: TGTGCCAGCAGCTTAGCAGGACAGGGCGGGAACAATGAGCAGTTCTTC; CDR3aa: CASSLAGQGGNNEQFF
d_gene: -; j_gene: TRBJ1-5; v_gene: TRBV18; abundance: -; CDR3nt: TGTGCCAGCTCACCACAAGCGCGGGGCAATCAGCCCCAGCATTTT; CDR3aa: CASSPQARGNQPQHF
d_gene: -; j_gene: TRBJ2-3; v_gene: TRBV2; abundance: few; CDR3nt: TGTGCCAGCAGCGGGTTCCGCACAGATACGCAGTATTTT; CDR3aa: CASSGFRTDTQYF
d_gene: -; j_gene: TRBJ2-7; v_gene: TRBV27; abundance: -; CDR3nt: TGTGCCAGCAGTTTCGAAGGGGCCTTCACCTACGAGCAGTACTTC; CDR3aa: CASSFEGAFTYEQYF
d_gene: TRBD1; j_gene: TRBJ2-5; v_gene: TRBV6-1; abundance: -; CDR3nt: TGTGCCAGCAGGATGACAGGGGGGTACCAAGAGACCCAGTACTTC; CDR3aa: CASRMTGGYQETQYF
d_gene: -; j_gene: TRBJ1-2; v_gene: TRBV7-2; abundance: -; CDR3nt: TGTGCCAGCGGGACAAACTATGGCTACACCTTC; CDR3aa: CASGTNYGYTF
d_gene: TRBD2; j_gene: TRBJ2-3; v_gene: TRBV4-1; abundance: -; CDR3nt: TGCGCCAGCAGCCAAGACGGGACTAGCGGGGGGGGCAGCAGCACAGATACGCAGTATTTT; CDR3aa: CASSQDGTSGGGSSTDTQYF
d_gene: TRBD1; j_gene: TRBJ2-7; v_gene: TRBV2; abundance: -; CDR3nt: TGTGCCAGCAGTTTTGACAGGGCCCGCTCCTACGAGCAGTACTTC; CDR3aa: CASSFDRARSYEQYF
d_gene: -; j_gene: TRBJ2-1; v_gene: TRBV21-1; abundance: -; CDR3nt: TGTGCCAGCAGCCCGGGACTTTTTAGCTCCTACAATGAGCAGTTCTTC; CDR3aa: CASSPGLFSSYNEQFF
d_gene: -; j_gene: TRBJ2-1; v_gene: TRBV7-9; abundance: -; CDR3nt: TGTTCCAGCAGTTCGACAGGCTACAATGAGCAGTTCTTC; CDR3aa: CSSSSTGYNEQFF
d_gene: TRBD1; j_gene: TRBJ1-1; v_gene: TRBV7-9; abundance: -; CDR3nt: TGTTCCAGCAGCGCGGGACAGGAAGCTTTCTTT; CDR3aa: CSSSAGQEAFF
d_gene: -; j_gene: TRBJ1-2; v_gene: TRBV7-8; abundance: -; CDR3nt: TGTGCCAGCAGCTTAGAGGTGGGGCAGAACTATGGCTACACCTTC; CDR3aa: CASSLEVGQNYGYTF
d_gene: -; j_gene: TRBJ1-2; v_gene: TRBV19; abundance: -; CDR3nt: TGTGCCAGTAGTCCAGGACAGACCTATGGCTACACCTTC; CDR3aa: CASSPGQTYGYTF
d_gene: TRBD1; j_gene: TRBJ1-2; v_gene: TRBV7-9; abundance: -; CDR3nt: TGTGCCAGCAGCACAGGGGGCGCGGCTGGCTACACCTTC; CDR3aa: CASSTGGAAGYTF
d_gene: -; j_gene: TRBJ1-2; v_gene: TRBV19; abundance: -; CDR3nt: TGTGCCAGTACAGACGGACTAGCTCATGGCTACACCTTC; CDR3aa: CASTDGLAHGYTF
d_gene: TRBD2; j_gene: TRBJ2-3; v_gene: TRBV9; abundance: -; CDR3nt: TGTGCCAGCAGCGTAGGGGCTAGCGGGGGCACAGATACGCAGTATTTT; CDR3aa: CASSVGASGGTDTQYF
d_gene: -; j_gene: TRBJ2-3; v_gene: TRBV15; abundance: -; CDR3nt: TGTGCCACCAGCAGAGGTCAGGGCGCAGATACGCAGTATTTT; CDR3aa: CATSRGQGADTQYF
d_gene: -; j_gene: TRBJ2-3; v_gene: TRBV5-1; abundance: few; CDR3nt: TGCGCCAGCAGCTTGGAGCTAGCGAGGGAGGCAGATACGCAGTATTTT; CDR3aa: CASSLELAREADTQYF